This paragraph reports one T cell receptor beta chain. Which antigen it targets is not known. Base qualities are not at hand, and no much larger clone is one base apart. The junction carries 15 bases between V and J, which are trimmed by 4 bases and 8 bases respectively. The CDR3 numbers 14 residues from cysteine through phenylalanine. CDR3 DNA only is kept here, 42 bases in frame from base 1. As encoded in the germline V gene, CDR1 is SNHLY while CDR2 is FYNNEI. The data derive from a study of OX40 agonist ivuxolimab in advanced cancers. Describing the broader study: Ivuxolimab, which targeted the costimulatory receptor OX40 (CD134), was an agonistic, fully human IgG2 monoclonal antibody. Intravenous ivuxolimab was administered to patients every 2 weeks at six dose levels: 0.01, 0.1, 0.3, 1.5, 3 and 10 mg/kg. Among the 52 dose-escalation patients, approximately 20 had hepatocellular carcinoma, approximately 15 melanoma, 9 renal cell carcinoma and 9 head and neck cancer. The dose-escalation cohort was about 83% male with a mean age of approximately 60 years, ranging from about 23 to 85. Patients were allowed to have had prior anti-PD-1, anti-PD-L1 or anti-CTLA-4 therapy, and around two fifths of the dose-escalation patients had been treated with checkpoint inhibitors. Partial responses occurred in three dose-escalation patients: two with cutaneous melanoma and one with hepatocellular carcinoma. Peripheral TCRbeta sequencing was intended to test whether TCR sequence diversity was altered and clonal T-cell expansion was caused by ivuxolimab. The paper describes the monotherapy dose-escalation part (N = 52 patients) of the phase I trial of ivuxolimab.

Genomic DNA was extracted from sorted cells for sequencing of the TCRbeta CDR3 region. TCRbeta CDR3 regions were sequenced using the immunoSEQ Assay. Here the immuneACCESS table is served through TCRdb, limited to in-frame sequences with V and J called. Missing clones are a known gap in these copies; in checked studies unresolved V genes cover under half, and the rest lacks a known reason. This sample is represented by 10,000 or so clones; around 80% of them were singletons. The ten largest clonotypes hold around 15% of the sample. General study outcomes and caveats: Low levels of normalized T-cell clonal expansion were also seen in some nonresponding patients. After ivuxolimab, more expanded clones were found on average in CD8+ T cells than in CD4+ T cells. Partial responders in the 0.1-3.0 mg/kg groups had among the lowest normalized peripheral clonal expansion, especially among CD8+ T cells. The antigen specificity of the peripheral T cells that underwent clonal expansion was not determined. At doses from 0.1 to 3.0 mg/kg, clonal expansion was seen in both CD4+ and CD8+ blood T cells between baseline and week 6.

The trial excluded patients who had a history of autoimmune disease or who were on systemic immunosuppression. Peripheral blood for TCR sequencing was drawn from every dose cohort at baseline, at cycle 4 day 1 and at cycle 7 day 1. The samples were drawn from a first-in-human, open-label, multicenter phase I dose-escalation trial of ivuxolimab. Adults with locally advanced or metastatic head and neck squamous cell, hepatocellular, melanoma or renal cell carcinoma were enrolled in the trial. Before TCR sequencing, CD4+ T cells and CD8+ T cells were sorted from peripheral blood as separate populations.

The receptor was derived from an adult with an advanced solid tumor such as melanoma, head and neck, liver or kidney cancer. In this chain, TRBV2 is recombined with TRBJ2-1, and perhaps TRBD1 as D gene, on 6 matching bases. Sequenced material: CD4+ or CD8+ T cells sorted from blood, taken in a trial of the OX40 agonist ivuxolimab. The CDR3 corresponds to CASSVSQGWDEQFF. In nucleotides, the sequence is TGTGCCAGCAGTGTATCACAGGGCTGGGATGAGCAGTTCTTC.